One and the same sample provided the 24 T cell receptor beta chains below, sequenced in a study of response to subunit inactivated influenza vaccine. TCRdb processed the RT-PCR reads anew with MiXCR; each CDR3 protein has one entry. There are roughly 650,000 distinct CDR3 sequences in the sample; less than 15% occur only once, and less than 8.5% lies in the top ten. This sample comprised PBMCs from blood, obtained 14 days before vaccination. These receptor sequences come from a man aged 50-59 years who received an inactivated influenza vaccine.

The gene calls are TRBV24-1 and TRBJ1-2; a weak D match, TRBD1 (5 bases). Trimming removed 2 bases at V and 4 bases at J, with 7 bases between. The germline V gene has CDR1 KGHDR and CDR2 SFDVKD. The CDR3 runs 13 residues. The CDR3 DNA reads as TGTGCCACCAGTGATTCGGGGACCTATGGCTACACCTTC. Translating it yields CATSDSGTYGYTF.

This CDR3 reads CAIIVDSRKMFF. The DNA for the CDR3 is TGTGCCATCATTGTAGACAGCCGGAAGATGTTTTTT. V is TRBV10-3 and J is TRBJ2-2, with a tentative D call TRBD1 (5 bases). The V end was cut by 7 bases, the J end by 15 bases, with 18 bases between. The CDR3 has 12 amino acids. Germline assignment: CDR1 ENHRY and CDR2 SYGVKD.

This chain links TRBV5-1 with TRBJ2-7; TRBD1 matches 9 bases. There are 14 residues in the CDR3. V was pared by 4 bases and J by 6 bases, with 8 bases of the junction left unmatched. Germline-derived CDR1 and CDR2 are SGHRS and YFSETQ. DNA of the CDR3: TGCGCCAGCAGCCCGGGACAGGGCTTGGGCGAGCAGTACTTC. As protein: CASSPGQGLGEQYF. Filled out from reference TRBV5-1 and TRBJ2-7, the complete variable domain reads KAGVTQTPRYLIKTRGQQVTLSCSPISGHRSVSWYQQTPGQGLQFLFEYFSETQRNKGNFPGRFSGRQFSNSRSEMNVSTLELGDSALYLCASSPGQGLGEQYFGPGTRLTVT.

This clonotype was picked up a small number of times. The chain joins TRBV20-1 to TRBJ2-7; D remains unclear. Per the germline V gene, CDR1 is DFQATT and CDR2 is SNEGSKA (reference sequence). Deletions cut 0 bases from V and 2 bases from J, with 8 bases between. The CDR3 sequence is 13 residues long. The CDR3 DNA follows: TGCAGTGCTAGAGATATAAGAACCTACGAGCAGTACTTC. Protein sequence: CSARDIRTYEQYF.

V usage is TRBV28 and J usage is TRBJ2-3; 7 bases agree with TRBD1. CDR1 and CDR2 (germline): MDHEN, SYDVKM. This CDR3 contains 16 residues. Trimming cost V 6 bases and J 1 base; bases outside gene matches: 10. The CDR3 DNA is TGTGCCAGCAGCGACTCAAGGGGGCTTGGCACAGATACGCAGTATTTT. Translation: CASSDSRGLGTDTQYF. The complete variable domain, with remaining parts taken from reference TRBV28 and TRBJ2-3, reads DVKVTQSSRYLVKRTGEKVFLECVQDMDHENMFWYRQDPGLGLRLIYFSYDVKMKEKGDIPEGYSVSREKKERFSLILESASTNQTSMYLCASSDSRGLGTDTQYFGPGTRLTVL.

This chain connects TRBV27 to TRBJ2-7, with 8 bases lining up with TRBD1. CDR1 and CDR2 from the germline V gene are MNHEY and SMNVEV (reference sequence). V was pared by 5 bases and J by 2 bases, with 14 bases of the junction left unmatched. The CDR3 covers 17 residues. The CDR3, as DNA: TGTGCCAGCAGTCCACGGATAGCCGGGACAGGACCCTACGAGCAGTACTTC. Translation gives CASSPRIAGTGPYEQYF.

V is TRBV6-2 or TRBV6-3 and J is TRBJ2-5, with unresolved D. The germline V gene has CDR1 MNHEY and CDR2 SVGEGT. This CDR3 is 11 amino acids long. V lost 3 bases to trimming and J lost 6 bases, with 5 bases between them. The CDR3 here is CASSYAKTQYF. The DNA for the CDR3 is TGTGCCAGCAGTTATGCGAAGACCCAGTACTTC.

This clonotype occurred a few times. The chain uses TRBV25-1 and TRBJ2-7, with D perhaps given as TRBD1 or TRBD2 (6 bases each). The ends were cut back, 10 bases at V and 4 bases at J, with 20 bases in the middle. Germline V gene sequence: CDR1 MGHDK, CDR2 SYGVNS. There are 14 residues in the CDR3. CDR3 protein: CAIGMESGAYEQYF. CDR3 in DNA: TGTGCCATCGGAATGGAATCGGGGGCGTACGAGCAGTACTTC.

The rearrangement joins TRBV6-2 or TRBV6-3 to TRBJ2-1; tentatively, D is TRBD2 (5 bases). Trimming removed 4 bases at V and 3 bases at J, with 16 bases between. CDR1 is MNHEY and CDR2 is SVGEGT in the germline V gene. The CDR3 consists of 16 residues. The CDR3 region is CASSFLAGWNYNEQFF. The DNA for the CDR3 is TGTGCCAGCAGTTTCTTGGCGGGCTGGAACTACAATGAGCAGTTCTTC.

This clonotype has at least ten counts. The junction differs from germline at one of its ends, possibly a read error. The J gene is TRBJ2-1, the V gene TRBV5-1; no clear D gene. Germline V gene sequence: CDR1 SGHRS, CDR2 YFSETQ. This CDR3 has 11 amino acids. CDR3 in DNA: TGCGCCAGCAGCTCCTCCAATGAGCAGTTCTTC. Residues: CASSSSNEQFF.

The CDR3 nucleotides read TGTGCCAGCTCCAGGGACAGGGGAAACTCACCCCTCCACTTT. Amino acid sequence: CASSRDRGNSPLHF. The J gene is TRBJ1-6, the V gene TRBV18; 10 nucleotides agree with TRBD1. CDR1 KGHSH and CDR2 LQKENI come from the germline V gene. The trim removed 6 bases at V and 10 bases at J, leaving 6 bases unmatched. CDR3 size: 14 residues.

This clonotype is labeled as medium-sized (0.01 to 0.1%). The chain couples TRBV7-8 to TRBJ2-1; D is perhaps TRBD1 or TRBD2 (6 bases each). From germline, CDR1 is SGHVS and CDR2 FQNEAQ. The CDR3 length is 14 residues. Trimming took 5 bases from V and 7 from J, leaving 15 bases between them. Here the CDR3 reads CASSKRGVENEQFF. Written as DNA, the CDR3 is TGTGCCAGCAGCAAAAGGGGGGTTGAGAATGAGCAGTTCTTC. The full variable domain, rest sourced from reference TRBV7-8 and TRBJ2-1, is GAGVSQSPRYKVAKRGQDVALRCDPISGHVSLFWYQQALGQGPEFLTYFQNEAQLDKSGLPSDRFFAERPEGSVSTLKIQRTQQEDSAVYLCASSKRGVENEQFFGPGTRLTVL.

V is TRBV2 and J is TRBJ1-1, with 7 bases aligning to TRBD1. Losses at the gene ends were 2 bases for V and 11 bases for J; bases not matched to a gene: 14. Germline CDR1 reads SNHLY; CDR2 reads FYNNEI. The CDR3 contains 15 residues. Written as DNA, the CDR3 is TGTGCCAGCAGTGAAACCGGGACAGAGCCTCGGGGGGCTTTCTTT. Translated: CASSETGTEPRGAFF.

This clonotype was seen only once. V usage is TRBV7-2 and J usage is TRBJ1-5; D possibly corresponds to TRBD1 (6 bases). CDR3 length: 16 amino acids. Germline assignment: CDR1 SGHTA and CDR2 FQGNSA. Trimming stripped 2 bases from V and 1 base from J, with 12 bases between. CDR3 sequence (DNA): TGTGCCAGCAGCTTACGCGAGGGGGGAAGCAATCAGCCCCAGCATTTT. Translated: CASSLREGGSNQPQHF. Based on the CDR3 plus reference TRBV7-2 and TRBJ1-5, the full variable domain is GAGVSQSPSNKVTEKGKDVELRCDPISGHTALYWYRQSLGQGLEFLIYFQGNSAPDKSGLPSDRFSAERTGGSVSTLTIQRTQQEDSAVYLCASSLREGGSNQPQHFGDGTRLSIL.

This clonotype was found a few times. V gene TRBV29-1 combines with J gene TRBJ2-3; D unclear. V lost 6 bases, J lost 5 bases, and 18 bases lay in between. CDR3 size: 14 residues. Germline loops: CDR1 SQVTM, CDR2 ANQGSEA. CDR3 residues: CSVWVRDRVDTQYF. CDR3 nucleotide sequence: TGCAGCGTCTGGGTCCGAGATCGGGTAGATACGCAGTATTTT.

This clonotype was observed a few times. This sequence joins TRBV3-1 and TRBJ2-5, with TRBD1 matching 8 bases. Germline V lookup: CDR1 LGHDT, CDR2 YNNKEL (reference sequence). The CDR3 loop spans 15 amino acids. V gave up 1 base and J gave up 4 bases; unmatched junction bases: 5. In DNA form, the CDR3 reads TGTGCCAGCAGCCAAGCCCCAGGGGGCGCAGAGACCCAGTACTTC. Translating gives CASSQAPGGAETQYF.

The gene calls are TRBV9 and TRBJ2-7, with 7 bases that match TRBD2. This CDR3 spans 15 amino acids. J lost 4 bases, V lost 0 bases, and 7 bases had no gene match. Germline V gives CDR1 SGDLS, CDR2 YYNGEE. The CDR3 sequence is CASSVAAGASYEQYF. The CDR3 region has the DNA TGTGCCAGCAGCGTAGCGGCGGGAGCATCGTACGAGCAGTACTTC.

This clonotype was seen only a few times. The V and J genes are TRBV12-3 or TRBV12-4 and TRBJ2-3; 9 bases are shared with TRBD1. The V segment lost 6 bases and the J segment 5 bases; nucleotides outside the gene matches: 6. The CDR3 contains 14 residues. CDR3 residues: CASSLGQGKDTQYF. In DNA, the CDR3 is TGTGCCAGCAGCCTCGGACAGGGGAAAGATACGCAGTATTTT.

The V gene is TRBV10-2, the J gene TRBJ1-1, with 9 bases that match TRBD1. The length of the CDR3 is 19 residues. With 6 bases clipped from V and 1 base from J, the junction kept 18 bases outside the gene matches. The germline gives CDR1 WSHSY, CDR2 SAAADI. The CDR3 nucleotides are TGCGCCAGCAGCCCGGGACAGGGAAGGGCCGGAGAGAAGAACACTGAAGCTTTCTTT. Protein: CASSPGQGRAGEKNTEAFF.

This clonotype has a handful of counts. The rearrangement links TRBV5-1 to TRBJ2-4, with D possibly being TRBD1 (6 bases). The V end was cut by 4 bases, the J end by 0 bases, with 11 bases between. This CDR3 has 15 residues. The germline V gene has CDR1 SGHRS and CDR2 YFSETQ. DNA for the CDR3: TGCGCCAGCAGCGCAGGGGAATTAGCCAAAAACATTCAGTACTTC. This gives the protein CASSAGELAKNIQYF.

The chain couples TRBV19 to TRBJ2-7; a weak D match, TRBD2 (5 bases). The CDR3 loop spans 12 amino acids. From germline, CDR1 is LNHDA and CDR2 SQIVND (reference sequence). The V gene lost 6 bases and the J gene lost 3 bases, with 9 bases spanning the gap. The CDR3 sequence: CASRADGYEQYF. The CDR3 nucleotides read TGTGCCAGTAGAGCGGATGGCTACGAGCAGTACTTC.

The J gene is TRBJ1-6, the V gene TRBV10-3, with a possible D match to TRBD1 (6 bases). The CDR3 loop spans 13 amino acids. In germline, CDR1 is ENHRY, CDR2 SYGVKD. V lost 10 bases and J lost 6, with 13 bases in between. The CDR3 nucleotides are TGTGCCAGCCAGGGGTTCGGTAATTCACCCCTCCACTTT. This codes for CASQGFGNSPLHF.

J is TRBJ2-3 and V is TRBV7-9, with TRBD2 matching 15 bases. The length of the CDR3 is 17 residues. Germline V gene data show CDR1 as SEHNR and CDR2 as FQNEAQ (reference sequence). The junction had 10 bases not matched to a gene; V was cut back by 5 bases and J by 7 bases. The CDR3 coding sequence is TGTGCCAGCAGCCCACTCCTGGGACTAGCGGGAGGTAATACGCAGTATTTT. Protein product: CASSPLLGLAGGNTQYF.

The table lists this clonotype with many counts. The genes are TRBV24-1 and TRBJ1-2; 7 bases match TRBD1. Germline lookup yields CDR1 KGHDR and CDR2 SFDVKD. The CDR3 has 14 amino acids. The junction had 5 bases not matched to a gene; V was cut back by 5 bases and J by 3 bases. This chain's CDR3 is CATSGGTAYYGYTF. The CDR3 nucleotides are TGTGCCACCAGTGGGGGGACAGCATACTATGGCTACACCTTC.